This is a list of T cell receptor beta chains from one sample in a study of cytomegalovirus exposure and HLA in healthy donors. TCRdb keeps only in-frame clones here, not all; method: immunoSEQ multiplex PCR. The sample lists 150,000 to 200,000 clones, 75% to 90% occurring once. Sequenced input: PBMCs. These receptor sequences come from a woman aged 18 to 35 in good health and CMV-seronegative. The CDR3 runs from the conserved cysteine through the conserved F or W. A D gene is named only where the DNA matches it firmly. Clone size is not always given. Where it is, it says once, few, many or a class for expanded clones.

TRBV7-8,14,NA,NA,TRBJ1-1,CASSPAGPNTEAFF,TGTGCCAGCAGCCCGGCAGGGCCGAACACTGAAGCTTTCTTT
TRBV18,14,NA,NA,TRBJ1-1,CASSPQYRNTEAFF,TGTGCCAGCTCACCACAGTACAGGAACACTGAAGCTTTCTTT
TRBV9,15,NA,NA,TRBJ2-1,CASSVGGASYNEQFF,TGTGCCAGCAGCGTAGGCGGGGCCTCCTACAATGAGCAGTTCTTC
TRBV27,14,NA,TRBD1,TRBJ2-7,CASSFGQGDYEQYF,TGTGCCAGCAGTTTCGGACAGGGGGACTACGAGCAGTACTTC
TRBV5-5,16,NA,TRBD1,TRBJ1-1,CASSIRDSHWGAEAFF,TGTGCCAGCAGCATACGGGACAGCCATTGGGGGGCTGAAGCTTTCTTT
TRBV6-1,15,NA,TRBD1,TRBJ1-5,CASSEYQGAGQPQHF,TGTGCCAGCAGTGAATATCAGGGGGCAGGTCAGCCCCAGCATTTT
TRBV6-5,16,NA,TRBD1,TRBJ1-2,CASSSLYRGRDYGYTF,TGTGCCAGCAGTTCGCTTTACAGGGGGCGTGACTATGGCTACACCTTC
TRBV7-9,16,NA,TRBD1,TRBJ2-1,CSSSLRSGQGINEQFF,TGTTCCAGCAGCTTAAGGTCAGGACAGGGGATCAATGAGCAGTTCTTC
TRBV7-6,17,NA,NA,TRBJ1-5,CASSLESGFGGNQPQHF,TGTGCCAGCAGCCTAGAGAGCGGGTTCGGGGGCAATCAGCCCCAGCATTTT
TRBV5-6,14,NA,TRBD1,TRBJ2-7,CASSFLDRANEQYF,TGTGCCAGCAGCTTTTTAGACAGGGCCAACGAGCAGTACTTC
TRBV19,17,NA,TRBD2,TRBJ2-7,CASSIDSGRAGSYEQYF,TGTGCCAGTAGTATCGATAGCGGGAGGGCCGGCTCCTACGAGCAGTACTTC
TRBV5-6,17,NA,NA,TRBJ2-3,CASSLALTPGITDTQYF,TGTGCCAGCAGCTTGGCCCTGACCCCGGGGATCACAGATACGCAGTATTTT
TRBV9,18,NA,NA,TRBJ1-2,CASSVDSGTPLGGYGYTF,TGTGCCAGCAGCGTAGACTCCGGGACGCCCTTAGGGGGCTATGGCTACACCTTC
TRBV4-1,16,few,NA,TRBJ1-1,CASSQVGGGRSTEAFF,TGCGCCAGCAGCCAAGTAGGGGGGGGGCGTAGCACTGAAGCTTTCTTT
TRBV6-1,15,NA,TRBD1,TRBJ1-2,CASSETGQGNYGYTF,TGTGCCAGCAGTGAAACGGGACAGGGGAACTATGGCTACACCTTC
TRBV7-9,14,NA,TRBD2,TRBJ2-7,CASSLSGGSYEQYF,TGTGCCAGCAGCTTATCGGGGGGCTCCTACGAGCAGTACTTC
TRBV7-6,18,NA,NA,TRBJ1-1,CASSLDLWGPTLNTEAFF,TGTGCCAGCAGCTTAGATCTATGGGGGCCAACCCTGAACACTGAAGCTTTCTTT
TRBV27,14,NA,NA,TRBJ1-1,CASSLAGARTEAFF,TGTGCCAGCAGTTTAGCGGGGGCGCGTACTGAAGCTTTCTTT
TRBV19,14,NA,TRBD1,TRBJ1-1,CASSTDRANTEAFF,TGTGCCAGTAGTACGGACAGGGCAAACACTGAAGCTTTCTTT
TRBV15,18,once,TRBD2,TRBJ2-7,CATSRGGPGTSGPYEQYF,TGTGCCACCAGCAGAGGTGGGCCGGGGACTAGCGGCCCCTACGAGCAGTACTTC
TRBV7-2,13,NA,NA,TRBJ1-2,CASSPRGGYGYTF,TGTGCCAGCAGCCCCCGGGGGGGCTATGGCTACACCTTC
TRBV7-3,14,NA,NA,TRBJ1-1,CASSLGQPNTEAFF,TGTGCCAGCAGCTTAGGACAGCCAAACACTGAAGCTTTCTTT
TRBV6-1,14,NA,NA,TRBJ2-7,CASSSRETSYEQYF,TGTGCCAGCAGTTCCCGGGAAACCTCCTACGAGCAGTACTTC
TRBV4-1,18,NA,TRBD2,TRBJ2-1,CASSQFGSSGGSYNEQFF,TGCGCCAGCAGCCAATTCGGATCGAGCGGGGGCTCCTACAATGAGCAGTTCTTC
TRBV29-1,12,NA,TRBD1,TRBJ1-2,CSAGQTNYGYTF,TGCAGCGCGGGACAGACTAACTATGGCTACACCTTC
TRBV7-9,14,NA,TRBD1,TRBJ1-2,CASSPQGQADPLHF,TGTGCCAGCAGCCCCCAAGGACAGGCCGACCCTCTTCACTTC
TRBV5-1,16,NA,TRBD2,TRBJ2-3,CASSLGVAGPTDTQYF,TGCGCCAGCAGCTTGGGGGTAGCGGGACCCACAGATACGCAGTATTTT
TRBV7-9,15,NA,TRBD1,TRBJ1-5,CSSSLWTGRNQPQHF,TGTTCCAGCAGCCTTTGGACAGGCCGAAATCAGCCCCAGCATTTT
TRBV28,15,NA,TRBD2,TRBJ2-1,CASTPRGLAGNEQFF,TGTGCCAGCACCCCGCGCGGACTAGCGGGGAATGAGCAGTTCTTC
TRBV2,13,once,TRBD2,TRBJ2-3,CASVSGGTDTQYF,TGTGCCAGCGTCAGCGGGGGCACAGATACGCAGTATTTT
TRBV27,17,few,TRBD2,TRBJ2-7,CASSLKFGGLAVYEQYF,TGTGCCAGCAGTTTAAAGTTTGGGGGACTAGCGGTCTACGAGCAGTACTTC
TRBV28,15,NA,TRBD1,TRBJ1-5,CASSRDRGRDQPQHF,TGTGCCAGCAGCCGGGACAGGGGACGGGATCAGCCCCAGCATTTT
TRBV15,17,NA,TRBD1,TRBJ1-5,CATSRERTGGASQPQHF,TGTGCCACCAGCAGAGAACGGACAGGGGGCGCAAGTCAGCCCCAGCATTTT
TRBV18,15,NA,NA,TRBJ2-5,CASSLRHGFVETQYF,TGTGCCAGCTCACTGAGACACGGCTTTGTGGAGACCCAGTACTTC